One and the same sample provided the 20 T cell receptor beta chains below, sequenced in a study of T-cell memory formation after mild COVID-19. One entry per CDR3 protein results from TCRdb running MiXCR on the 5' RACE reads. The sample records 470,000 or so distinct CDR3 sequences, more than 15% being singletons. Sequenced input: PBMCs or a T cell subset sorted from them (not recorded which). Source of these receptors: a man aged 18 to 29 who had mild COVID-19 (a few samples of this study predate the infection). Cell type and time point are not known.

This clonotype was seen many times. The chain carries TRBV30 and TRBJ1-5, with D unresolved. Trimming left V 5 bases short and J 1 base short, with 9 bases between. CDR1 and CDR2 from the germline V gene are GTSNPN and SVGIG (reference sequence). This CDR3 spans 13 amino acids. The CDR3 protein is CAWGRESNQPQHF. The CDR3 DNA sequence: TGTGCCTGGGGGAGGGAGAGCAATCAGCCCCAGCATTTT.

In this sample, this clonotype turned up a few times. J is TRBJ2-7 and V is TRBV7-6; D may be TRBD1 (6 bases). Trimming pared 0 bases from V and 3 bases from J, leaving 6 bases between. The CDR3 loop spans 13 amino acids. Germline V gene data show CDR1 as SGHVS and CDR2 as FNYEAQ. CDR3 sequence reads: CASSLAQGYEQYV. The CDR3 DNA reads TGTGCCAGCAGCTTAGCACAGGGCTACGAGCAGTACGTC.

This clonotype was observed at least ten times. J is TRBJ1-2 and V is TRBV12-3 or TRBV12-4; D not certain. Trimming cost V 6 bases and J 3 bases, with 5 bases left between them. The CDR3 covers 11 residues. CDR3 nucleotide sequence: TGTGCCAGCAGCCAGGACTATGGCTACACCTTC. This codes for CASSQDYGYTF.

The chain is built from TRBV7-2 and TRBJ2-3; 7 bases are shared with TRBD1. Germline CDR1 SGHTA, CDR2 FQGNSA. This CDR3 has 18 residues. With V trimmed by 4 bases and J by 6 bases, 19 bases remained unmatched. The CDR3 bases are TGTGCCAGCAGCTCCACAGGGGATGGGGTAATATATTATGATACGCAGTATTTT. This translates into CASSSTGDGVIYYDTQYF. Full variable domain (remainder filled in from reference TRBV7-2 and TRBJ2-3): GAGVSQSPSNKVTEKGKDVELRCDPISGHTALYWYRQSLGQGLEFLIYFQGNSAPDKSGLPSDRFSAERTGGSVSTLTIQRTQQEDSAVYLCASSSTGDGVIYYDTQYFGPGTRLTVL.

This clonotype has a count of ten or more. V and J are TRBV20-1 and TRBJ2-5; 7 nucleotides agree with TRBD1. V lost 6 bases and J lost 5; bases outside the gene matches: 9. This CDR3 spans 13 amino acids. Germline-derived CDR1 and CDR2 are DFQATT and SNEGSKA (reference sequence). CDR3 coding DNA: TGCAGTGCAATAAACAGGGGCGGCGAGACCCAGTACTTC. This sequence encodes CSAINRGGETQYF.

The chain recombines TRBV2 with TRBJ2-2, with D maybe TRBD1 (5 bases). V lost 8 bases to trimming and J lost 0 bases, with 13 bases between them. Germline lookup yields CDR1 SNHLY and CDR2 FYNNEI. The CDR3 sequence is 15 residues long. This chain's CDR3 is CASHPPGTNTGELFF. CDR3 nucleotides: TGTGCCAGCCACCCGCCAGGGACGAACACCGGGGAGCTGTTTTTT.

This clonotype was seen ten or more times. The CDR3 protein is CASSASLAGAYNEQFF. The CDR3 DNA reads as TGCGCCAGCAGCGCATCCTTAGCGGGGGCTTATAATGAGCAGTTCTTC. The V gene is TRBV5-1, the J gene TRBJ2-1; 9 bases line up with TRBD2. CDR3 size: 16 residues. Trimming at V came to 4 bases and at J to 7 bases, leaving 12 bases not matched to a gene. Germline V gives CDR1 SGHRS, CDR2 YFSETQ.

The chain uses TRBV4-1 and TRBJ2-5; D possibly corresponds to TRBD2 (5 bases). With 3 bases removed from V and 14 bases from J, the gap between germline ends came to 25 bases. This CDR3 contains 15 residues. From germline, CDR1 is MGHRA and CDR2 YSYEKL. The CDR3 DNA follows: TGCGCCAGCAGCCACCCGGAGATATCAAGGCGGAGGATCTACTTC. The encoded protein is CASSHPEISRRRIYF.

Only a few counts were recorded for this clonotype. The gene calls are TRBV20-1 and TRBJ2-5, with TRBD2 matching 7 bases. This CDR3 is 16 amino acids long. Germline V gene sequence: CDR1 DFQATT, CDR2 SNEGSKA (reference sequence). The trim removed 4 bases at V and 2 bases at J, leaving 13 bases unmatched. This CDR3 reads CSATPQYAGLQETQYF. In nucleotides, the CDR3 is TGCAGTGCTACGCCGCAGTACGCGGGACTACAAGAGACCCAGTACTTC.

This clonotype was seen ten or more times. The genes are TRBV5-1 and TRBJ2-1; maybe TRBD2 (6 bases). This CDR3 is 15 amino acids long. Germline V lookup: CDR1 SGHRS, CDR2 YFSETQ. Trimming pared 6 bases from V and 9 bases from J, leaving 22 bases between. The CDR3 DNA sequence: TGCGCCAGCACCACTTTTCTAGCGCGGTCGATTGAGCAGTTCTTC. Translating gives CASTTFLARSIEQFF.

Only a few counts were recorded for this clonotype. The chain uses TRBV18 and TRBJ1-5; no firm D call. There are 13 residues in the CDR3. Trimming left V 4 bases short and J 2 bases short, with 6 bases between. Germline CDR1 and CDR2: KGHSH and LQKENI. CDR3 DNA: TGTGCCAGCTCACGGGAGGGCAATCAGCCCCAGCATTTT. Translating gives CASSREGNQPQHF. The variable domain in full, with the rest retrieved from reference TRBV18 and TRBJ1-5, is NAGVMQNPRHLVRRRGQEARLRCSPMKGHSHVYWYRQLPEEGLKFMVYLQKENIIDESGMPKERFSAEFPKEGPSILRIQQVVRGDSAAYFCASSREGNQPQHFGDGTRLSIL.

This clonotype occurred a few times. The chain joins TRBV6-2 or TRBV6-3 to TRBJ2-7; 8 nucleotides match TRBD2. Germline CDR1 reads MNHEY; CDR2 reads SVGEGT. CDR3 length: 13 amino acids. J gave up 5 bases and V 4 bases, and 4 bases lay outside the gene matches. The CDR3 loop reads CASSLPGGDEQYV. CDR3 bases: TGTGCCAGCAGTTTACCGGGAGGGGACGAGCAGTACGTC.

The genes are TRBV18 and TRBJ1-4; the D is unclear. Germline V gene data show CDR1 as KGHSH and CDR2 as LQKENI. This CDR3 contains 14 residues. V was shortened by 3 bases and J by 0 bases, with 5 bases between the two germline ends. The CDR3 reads CASSPSATNEKLFF. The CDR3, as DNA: TGTGCCAGCTCACCCTCAGCAACTAATGAAAAACTGTTTTTT.

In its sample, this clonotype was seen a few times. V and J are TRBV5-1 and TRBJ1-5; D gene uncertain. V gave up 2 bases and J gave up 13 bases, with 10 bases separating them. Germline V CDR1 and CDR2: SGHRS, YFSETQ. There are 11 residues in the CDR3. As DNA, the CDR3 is TGCGCCAGCAGCTTTCCCAGGTATCAGCATTTT. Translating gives CASSFPRYQHF.

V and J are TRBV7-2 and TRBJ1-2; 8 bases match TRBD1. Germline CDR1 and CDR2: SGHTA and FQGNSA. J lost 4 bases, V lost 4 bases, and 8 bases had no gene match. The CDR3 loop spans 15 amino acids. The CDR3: CASSSGQGRGYGYTF. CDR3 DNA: TGTGCCAGCAGCTCCGGACAGGGCAGAGGCTATGGCTACACCTTC.

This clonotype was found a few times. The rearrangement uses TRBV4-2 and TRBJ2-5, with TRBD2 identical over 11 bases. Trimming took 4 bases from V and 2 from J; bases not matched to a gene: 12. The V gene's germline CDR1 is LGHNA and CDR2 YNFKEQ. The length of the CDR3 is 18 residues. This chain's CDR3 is CASSRDLAGGPEQETQYF. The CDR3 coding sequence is TGTGCCAGCAGCCGTGATCTAGCGGGGGGACCAGAGCAAGAGACCCAGTACTTC.

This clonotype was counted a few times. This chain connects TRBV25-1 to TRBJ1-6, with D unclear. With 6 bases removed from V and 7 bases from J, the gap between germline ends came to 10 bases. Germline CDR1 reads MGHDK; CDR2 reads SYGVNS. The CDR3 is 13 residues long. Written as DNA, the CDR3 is TGTGCCAGCAGCCCGGACGGAAATTCACCCCTCCACTTT. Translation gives CASSPDGNSPLHF.

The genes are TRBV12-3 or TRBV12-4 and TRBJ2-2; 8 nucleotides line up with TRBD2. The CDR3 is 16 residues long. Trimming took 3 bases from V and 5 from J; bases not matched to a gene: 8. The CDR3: CASSLARGGRTGELFF. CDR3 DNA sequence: TGTGCCAGCAGTTTGGCACGGGGGGGCCGTACCGGGGAGCTGTTTTTT.

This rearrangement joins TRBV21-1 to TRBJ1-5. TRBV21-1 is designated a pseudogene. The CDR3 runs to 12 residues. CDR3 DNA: TGTGCCAGCACTAGGGGCAATCAGCCCCAGCATTTT. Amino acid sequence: CASTRGNQPQHF.

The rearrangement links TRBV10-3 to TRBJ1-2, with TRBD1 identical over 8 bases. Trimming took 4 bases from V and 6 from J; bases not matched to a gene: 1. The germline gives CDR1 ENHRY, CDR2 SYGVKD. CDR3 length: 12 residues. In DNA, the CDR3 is TGTGCCATCAGTGGACAGGGGAATGGCTACACCTTC. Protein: CAISGQGNGYTF.